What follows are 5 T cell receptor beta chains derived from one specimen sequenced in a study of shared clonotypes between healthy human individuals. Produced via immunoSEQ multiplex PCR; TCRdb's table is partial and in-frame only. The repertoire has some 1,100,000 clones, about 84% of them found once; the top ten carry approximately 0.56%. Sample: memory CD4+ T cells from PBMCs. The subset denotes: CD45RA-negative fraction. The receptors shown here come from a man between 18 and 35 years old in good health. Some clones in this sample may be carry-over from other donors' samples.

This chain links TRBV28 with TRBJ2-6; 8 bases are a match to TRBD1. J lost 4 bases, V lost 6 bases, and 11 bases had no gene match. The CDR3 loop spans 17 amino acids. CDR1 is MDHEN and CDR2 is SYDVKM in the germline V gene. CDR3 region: CASRGDRTLRGANVLTF. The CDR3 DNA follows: TGTGCCAGCAGAGGGGACAGGACGCTTCGGGGGGCCAACGTCCTGACTTTC.

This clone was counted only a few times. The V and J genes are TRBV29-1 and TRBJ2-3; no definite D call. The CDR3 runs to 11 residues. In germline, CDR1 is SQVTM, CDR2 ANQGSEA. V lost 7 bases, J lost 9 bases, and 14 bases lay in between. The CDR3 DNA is TGCAGCGCCCGACCGGGTGACACGCAGTATTTT. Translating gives CSARPGDTQYF.

CDR3 in amino acids: CASRLGLAGDQETQYF. The DNA of the CDR3 is TGTGCCAGCAGGCTTGGGCTAGCGGGAGACCAAGAGACCCAGTACTTC. The rearrangement uses TRBV28 and TRBJ2-5; 10 nucleotides match TRBD2. The CDR3 loop spans 16 amino acids. The germline gives CDR1 MDHEN, CDR2 SYDVKM. V shed 6 bases, J shed 0 bases, and the junction held 7 bases outside the gene matches.

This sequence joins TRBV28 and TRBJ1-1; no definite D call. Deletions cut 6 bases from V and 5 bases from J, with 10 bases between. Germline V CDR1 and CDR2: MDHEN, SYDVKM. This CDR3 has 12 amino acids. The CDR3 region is CASRGSLTEAFF. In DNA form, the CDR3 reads TGTGCCAGCAGGGGGTCGTTGACTGAAGCTTTCTTT.

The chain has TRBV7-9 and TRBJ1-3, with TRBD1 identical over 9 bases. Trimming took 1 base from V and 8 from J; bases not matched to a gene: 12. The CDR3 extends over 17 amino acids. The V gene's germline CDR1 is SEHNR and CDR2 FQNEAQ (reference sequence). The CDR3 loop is CASSLVYRGRKEDTIYF. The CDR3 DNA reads TGTGCCAGCAGCTTAGTTTACAGGGGGCGAAAAGAAGACACCATATATTTT.